This TCR beta chain stems from a study of cytomegalovirus exposure and HLA in healthy donors. Study-level results: For presence/absence analyses, sequencing depth was assumed to be roughly uniform across donors. DRB1 showed the most TCR associations and HLA-C the fewest in a later analysis, as rates varied by HLA locus.

The PCR was carried out with 60 Vbeta primers and 13 Jbeta primers. The assay was immunoSEQ multiplex PCR, and TCRdb's table has in-frame clones only and misses some. The repertoire holds approximately 300,000 clones, with 80% as singletons. About this clone: What it binds is unknown.

The CDR3 extends over 15 amino acids. V shed 4 bases and J 4 bases; nucleotides not matched to a gene: 5. In germline, CDR1 is SGHAT, CDR2 FQNNGV. The sequence was obtained from a girl aged 2 to 10 in good health and CMV-seronegative. Material for sequencing was PBMCs. The gene calls are TRBV11-2 and TRBJ1-5, with 9 bases that match TRBD1. CDR3 loop: CASSSIDRGNQPQHF. As DNA, the CDR3 is TGTGCCAGCAGCTCCATAGACAGGGGGAATCAGCCCCAGCATTTT.